This T cell receptor beta chain is from a study of Graves' ophthalmopathy and Graves' hyperthyroidism. Study context: Stable hyperthyroid donors showed no ophthalmopathy during 18 months follow-up.

With respect to this clonotype: This may arise from a read error, as a much more abundant clone is one base away.

Diagnoses were established from clinical symptoms, serum thyroxine, TRAb, thyroid ultrasound and orbital computed tomography. Amplification of the TCR beta CDR3 regions used RNA transcripts (as template). The first round was an RT-PCR with HTBI primers, and the second round was a multiplex PCR. TCRdb re-called the multiplex PCR reads through MiXCR, storing one row per CDR3 protein. The sample records around 590,000 distinct CDR3 sequences, about two fifths being singletons. The CDR3 is 15 amino acids. The ends lost 6 bases at V and 1 base at J; junction bases unmatched: 8. Germline CDR1 LGHDT, CDR2 YNNKEL (reference sequence).

Sequenced material: peripheral blood or thyroid tissue (not recorded which). This chain uses TRBV3-1 with TRBJ2-7; 8 bases map to TRBD1. The receptor was derived from an adult man with Graves' hyperthyroidism. CDR3: CASSYSDRASYEQYF. In DNA, the CDR3 is TGTGCCAGCAGTTACTCGGACAGGGCTTCCTACGAGCAGTACTTC.